The 26 T cell receptor beta chains below all came from one sample that was sequenced in a study of memory CD4+ T cells and cytomegalovirus serostatus. Generated by immunoSEQ multiplex PCR, the TCRdb table keeps only in-frame clones and is missing some. The sample has tens of thousands of clones; 76% are singletons. The sort gate was single viable CD3+CD4+CD8-CD45RO+ cells for memory CD4+ T cells. Sequences were obtained from memory CD4+ T cells from blood. Receptor source: an adult in good health and CMV-seropositive.

This clone was detected only a few times. The CDR3 protein is CASSQPIGEAETQYF. DNA of the CDR3: TGCGCCAGCAGCCAACCCATAGGGGAGGCAGAGACCCAGTACTTC. The rearrangement links TRBV4-1 to TRBJ2-5; the D gene is possibly TRBD2 (6 bases). The germline V gene encodes CDR1 MGHRA and CDR2 YSYEKL. The CDR3 has 15 residues. Trimming cost V 2 bases and J 4 bases, with 14 bases left between them.

The genes are TRBV18 and TRBJ1-1; TRBD1 matches at 7 bases. CDR3 length: 15 residues. Germline V gene lookup returns CDR1 KGHSH and CDR2 LQKENI. Losses at the gene ends were 5 bases for V and 3 bases for J; bases not matched to a gene: 9. CDR3 sequence (DNA): TGTGCCAGCTCAATAAGACAGGGAGGGGACACTGAAGCTTTCTTT. Its protein is CASSIRQGGDTEAFF.

The chain has TRBV5-6 and TRBJ1-3; the D is unclear. The CDR3 consists of 14 residues. Germline loops: CDR1 SGHDT, CDR2 YYEEEE. Deletions cut 6 bases from V and 0 bases from J, with 10 bases between. CDR3 amino acids: CASTMWGSGNTIYF. The CDR3 nucleotides are TGTGCCAGCACCATGTGGGGCTCTGGAAACACCATATATTTT.

V usage is TRBV21-1 and J usage is TRBJ2-5; the DNA was not used to check the table's D call, TRBD2. TRBV21-1 is described as a pseudogene. This CDR3 comprises 17 residues. Written as DNA, the CDR3 is TGTGCCAGCAGCAACTCTCGTATAGCGGGAGTTCAAGAGACCCAGTACTTC. It specifies CASSNSRIAGVQETQYF.

By frequency in the sample, this clone is medium-sized. The chain couples TRBV28 to TRBJ2-7, with a possible D match to TRBD1 (7 bases). CDR3 size: 14 residues. CDR1 and CDR2 (germline): MDHEN, SYDVKM. The V end lost 7 bases, the J end lost 3 bases, and 16 bases lay between the germline ends. The CDR3 sequence: CASKPSGGGYEQYF. Written as DNA, the CDR3 is TGTGCCAGCAAACCGTCAGGGGGAGGCTACGAGCAGTACTTC.

This chain uses TRBV5-1 with TRBJ2-3, with D perhaps matching TRBD2 (6 bases). The germline V and J ends were trimmed by 4 bases and 2 bases, with 20 bases remaining between them. CDR3 length: 17 residues. CDR1 is SGHRS and CDR2 is YFSETQ in the germline V gene. CDR3 sequence: CASSHRPGLLDTDTQYF. DNA for the CDR3: TGCGCCAGCAGCCATCGTCCGGGACTTCTGGACACAGATACGCAGTATTTT.

The rearrangement uses TRBV18 and TRBJ2-7, with 9 positions matching TRBD1. The CDR3 covers 15 residues. CDR1 KGHSH and CDR2 LQKENI come from the germline V gene. V gave up 3 bases and J gave up 3 bases; unmatched junction bases: 6. The CDR3 loop is CASSPAGTGIYEQYF. In nucleotides, the CDR3 is TGTGCCAGCTCACCCGCCGGGACAGGGATCTACGAGCAGTACTTC.

The chain links TRBV18 to TRBJ2-7; 7 bases are shared with TRBD1. The CDR3 covers 14 residues. V lost 3 bases and J lost 1; bases outside the gene matches: 3. Germline V gives CDR1 KGHSH, CDR2 LQKENI. Written as DNA, the CDR3 is TGTGCCAGCTCACCCTCGACAGGGTCCTACGAGCAGTACTTC. Translating gives CASSPSTGSYEQYF.

This clone was counted a single time. CDR3 DNA sequence: TGCGCCAGCAGCTTCGAAGCGGGGGGGCGTTACGAGCAGTACTTC. Encoded protein: CASSFEAGGRYEQYF. V and J are TRBV5-1 and TRBJ2-7, with 10 bases identical to TRBD2. V trimming: 2 bases; J trimming: 4 bases; junction bases outside the gene matches: 6. The CDR3 runs to 15 residues. CDR1 and CDR2 from the germline V gene are SGHRS and YFSETQ.

The chain joins TRBV28 to TRBJ1-3, with D unclear. The V end was cut by 1 base, the J end by 4 bases, with 11 bases between. Germline V gene sequence: CDR1 MDHEN, CDR2 SYDVKM. The CDR3 sequence is 15 residues long. The chain's CDR3 is CASSLLSGSGNTIYF. The CDR3 DNA follows: TGTGCCAGCAGTTTATTGTCCGGGTCAGGAAACACCATATATTTT.

The chain couples TRBV7-3 to TRBJ2-3; the match to TRBD2 covers 8 bases. CDR1 is SGHTA and CDR2 is FQGTGA in the germline V gene. V dropped 2 bases and J dropped 9; count of bases not matched to a gene: 4. The CDR3 covers 13 residues. Written as DNA, the CDR3 is TGTGCCAGCAGCTTAGCGGGGGGAGGGACGCAGTATTTT. This gives the protein CASSLAGGGTQYF.

This clone was counted only a few times. This chain uses TRBV2 with TRBJ2-5; 8 nucleotides match TRBD1. CDR3 length: 13 amino acids. Trimming removed 6 bases from V and 5 bases from J; junction bases left unmatched: 5. The V gene's germline CDR1 is SNHLY and CDR2 FYNNEI. CDR3 DNA sequence: TGTGCCAGCAGCCGACAGGGGCGGGAGACCCAGTACTTC. Translation gives CASSRQGRETQYF. Combining the CDR3 with reference TRBV2 and TRBJ2-5 gives the whole variable domain EPEVTQTPSHQVTQMGQEVILRCVPISNHLYFYWYRQILGQKVEFLVSFYNNEISEKSEIFDDQFSVERPDGSNFTLKIRSTKLEDSAMYFCASSRQGRETQYFGPGTRLLVL.

This chain connects TRBV11-3 to TRBJ2-1, with D possibly being TRBD1 or TRBD2 (6 bases each). This CDR3 comprises 14 residues. V was cut by 3 bases and J by 2 bases, with 8 bases left in between. Germline V gene sequence: CDR1 SGHNT, CDR2 YENEEA. CDR3 nucleotides: TGTGCCAGCAGCTTGGAGGGGGCCTACAATGAGCAGTTCTTC. Its protein product is CASSLEGAYNEQFF. The whole variable domain, filled in from reference TRBV11-3 and TRBJ2-1, reads EAGVVQSPRYKIIEKKQPVAFWCNPISGHNTLYWYLQNLGQGPELLIRYENEEAVDDSQLPKDRFSAERLKGVDSTLKIQPAELGDSAVYLCASSLEGAYNEQFFGPGTRLTVL.

This clone was seen only once. This chain connects TRBV19 to TRBJ1-1; D perhaps matches TRBD1 (5 bases). Trimming stripped 6 bases from V and 1 base from J, with 9 bases between. Germline V gene sequence: CDR1 LNHDA, CDR2 SQIVND (reference sequence). This CDR3 has 13 amino acids. The CDR3 is CASSRTWNTEAFF. CDR3 DNA sequence: TGTGCCAGTAGCCGGACATGGAACACTGAAGCTTTCTTT.

The chain links TRBV10-3 to TRBJ1-1; unclear D gene. The germline gives CDR1 ENHRY, CDR2 SYGVKD. Trimming pared 7 bases from V and 1 base from J, leaving 13 bases between. This CDR3 region has 14 residues. The CDR3 DNA follows: TGTGCCATCACCGCAGGATTGCCGAACACTGAAGCTTTCTTT. Its protein product is CAITAGLPNTEAFF.

The gene calls are TRBV11-3 and TRBJ2-2; D gene ambiguous. The CDR3 covers 15 residues. Trimming removed 5 bases at V and 5 bases at J, with 15 bases between. The germline gives CDR1 SGHNT, CDR2 YENEEA. The CDR3 DNA reads as TGTGCCAGCAGCGAGGTGGCTGCTCCAACCGGGGAGCTGTTTTTT. It yields the protein CASSEVAAPTGELFF.

In this sample, this clone turned up a few times. In nucleotides, the CDR3 is TGTGCCAGTAGTACTTCCTTCGGGGACAGCTATAATGAAAAACTGTTTTTT. It is translated as CASSTSFGDSYNEKLFF. The V gene is TRBV19, the J gene TRBJ1-4; 7 bases map to TRBD1. V trimming: 4 bases; J trimming: 4 bases; junction bases outside the gene matches: 12. Per the germline V gene, CDR1 is LNHDA and CDR2 is SQIVND (reference sequence). The CDR3 runs to 17 residues. Supplemented by reference TRBV19 and TRBJ1-4, the full variable domain reads DGGITQSPKYLFRKEGQNVTLSCEQNLNHDAMYWYRQDPGQGLRLIYYSQIVNDFQKGDIAEGYSVSREKKESFPLTVTSAQKNPTAFYLCASSTSFGDSYNEKLFFGSGTQLSVL.

The chain carries TRBV11-2 and TRBJ2-2; 14 bases map to TRBD2. Germline trimming cut 4 bases from V and 7 bases from J; bases unmatched to any gene: 8. The length of the CDR3 is 17 residues. From germline, CDR1 is SGHAT and CDR2 FQNNGV. The CDR3 loop reads CASSYQGLAGGGGELFF. CDR3 nucleotide sequence: TGTGCCAGCAGCTATCAAGGACTAGCGGGGGGTGGCGGGGAGCTGTTTTTT.

This rearrangement joins TRBV19 to TRBJ1-4, with 7 positions matching TRBD1. The CDR3 runs 14 residues. With 3 bases clipped from V and 8 bases from J, the junction kept 6 bases outside the gene matches. Germline CDR1 reads LNHDA; CDR2 reads SQIVND (reference sequence). The DNA for the CDR3 is TGTGCCAGTAGTATCAGGGGGAATGAGGAAAAACTGTTTTTT. This translates into CASSIRGNEEKLFF. Complete variable domain (other parts from reference TRBV19 and TRBJ1-4): DGGITQSPKYLFRKEGQNVTLSCEQNLNHDAMYWYRQDPGQGLRLIYYSQIVNDFQKGDIAEGYSVSREKKESFPLTVTSAQKNPTAFYLCASSIRGNEEKLFFGSGTQLSVL.

This clone was seen just once. The same CDR3 arises from other DNA sequences in this sample as well. This chain uses TRBV30 with TRBJ2-5; D not resolved. The CDR3 extends over 14 amino acids. The germline V and J ends were trimmed by 0 bases and 1 base, with 9 bases remaining between them. CDR1 is GTSNPN, CDR2 SVGIG, per germline (reference sequence). CDR3 in amino acids: CAWSVSGVQETQYF. For the CDR3, the DNA is TGTGCCTGGAGTGTAAGTGGGGTCCAAGAGACCCAGTACTTC.

The chain links TRBV5-4 to TRBJ2-5, with 16 bases aligning to TRBD2. CDR3 length: 17 amino acids. V was pared by 4 bases and J by 5 bases, with 8 bases of the junction left unmatched. Germline CDR1 SGHNT, CDR2 YYREEE (reference sequence). CDR3 DNA sequence: TGTGCCAGCAGCCCGCCGGGACTAGCGGGAGGGGGGGAGACCCAGTACTTC. Translation: CASSPPGLAGGGETQYF. Drawing the rest from reference TRBV5-4 and TRBJ2-5, the complete variable domain is ETGVTQSPTHLIKTRGQQVTLRCSSQSGHNTVSWYQQALGQGPQFIFQYYREEENGRGNFPPRFSGLQFPNYSSELNVNALELDDSALYLCASSPPGLAGGGETQYFGPGTRLLVL.

This clone was observed a handful of times. CDR3 sequence reads: CAWSVWGRARGDTQYF. The CDR3, as DNA: TGTGCCTGGAGTGTCTGGGGGAGGGCCCGAGGAGATACGCAGTATTTT. The rearrangement links TRBV30 to TRBJ2-3; 7 nucleotides line up with TRBD2. The CDR3 is 16 amino acids. Per the germline V gene, CDR1 is GTSNPN and CDR2 is SVGIG (reference sequence). The junction had 11 bases not matched to a gene; V was cut back by 0 bases and J by 5 bases. The whole variable domain, remainder taken from reference TRBV30 and TRBJ2-3, is SQTIHQWPATLVQPVGSPLSLECTVEGTSNPNLYWYRQAAGRGLQLLFYSVGIGQISSEVPQNLSASRPQDRQFILSSKKLLLSDSGFYLCAWSVWGRARGDTQYFGPGTRLTVL.

This chain joins TRBV27 and TRBJ2-5, with a weak D call TRBD1 (7 bases). Germline CDR1 reads MNHEY; CDR2 reads SMNVEV (reference sequence). V lost 5 bases, J lost 5 bases, and 21 bases lay in between. CDR3 length equals 16 residues. CDR3 nucleotides: TGTGCCAGCAGTCCGGATTTTCAGGGGGGTTTGGAGACCCAGTACTTC. It specifies CASSPDFQGGLETQYF.

The chain couples TRBV7-3 to TRBJ2-4, with D possibly matching TRBD1 (6 bases). Germline-derived CDR1 and CDR2 are SGHTA and FQGTGA. Trimming pared 4 bases from V and 6 bases from J, leaving 13 bases between. The CDR3 length is 14 residues. The DNA for the CDR3 is TGTGCCAGCAGCTCGGGGACAATCCCAAACATTCAGTACTTC. Translated: CASSSGTIPNIQYF.

For the CDR3, the DNA is TGTGCCACCAGCAATGGGGGGAAGTCCCTCCAAGAGACCCAGTACTTC. This sequence encodes CATSNGGKSLQETQYF. The chain has TRBV15 and TRBJ2-5; a weak D match, TRBD2 (6 bases). The CDR3 covers 16 residues. CDR1 is LNHNV, CDR2 YYDKDF, per germline (reference sequence). V lost 4 bases to trimming and J lost 1 base, with 16 bases between them.

This chain joins TRBV10-3 and TRBJ2-7; D perhaps matches TRBD1 (5 bases). V lost 0 bases, J lost 0 bases, and 9 bases lay in between. The CDR3 sequence is 15 residues long. Germline CDR1 is ENHRY and CDR2 is SYGVKD. DNA of the CDR3: TGTGCCATCAGTGAGTCAACAGGCTACTCCTACGAGCAGTACTTC. Residues: CAISESTGYSYEQYF.